This T cell receptor beta chain came from a study of cytomegalovirus exposure and HLA in healthy donors. About the research overall: Most donors, about 82% of a few hundred genotyped, fell in the Caucasian-associated ancestry cluster.

With regard to this clone: The antigen is undetermined.

This CDR3 contains 14 residues. Study-wide results and limits: Presence/absence analyses treated sequencing depth as roughly uniform across donors. Clonal expansion was found to be greater in HLA-associated TCR beta chains than in equally common others in a later analysis.

Use of 60 Vbeta and 13 Jbeta primers characterized the PCR. TCRdb's copy holds only in-frame clones and misses some; the assay was immunoSEQ multiplex PCR. The sample holds approximately 120,000 clones, approximately 77% seen once. This receptor was taken from a man between 18 and 35 years old in good health and CMV-seronegative. The specimen sequenced was PBMCs. V is TRBV1 and J is TRBJ1-2. TRBV1 is designated a pseudogene. As DNA, the CDR3 is TGCACCAGCAGCCAGGGCGGAGGGATAGATGGCTACACCTTC. This sequence encodes CTSSQGGGIDGYTF.